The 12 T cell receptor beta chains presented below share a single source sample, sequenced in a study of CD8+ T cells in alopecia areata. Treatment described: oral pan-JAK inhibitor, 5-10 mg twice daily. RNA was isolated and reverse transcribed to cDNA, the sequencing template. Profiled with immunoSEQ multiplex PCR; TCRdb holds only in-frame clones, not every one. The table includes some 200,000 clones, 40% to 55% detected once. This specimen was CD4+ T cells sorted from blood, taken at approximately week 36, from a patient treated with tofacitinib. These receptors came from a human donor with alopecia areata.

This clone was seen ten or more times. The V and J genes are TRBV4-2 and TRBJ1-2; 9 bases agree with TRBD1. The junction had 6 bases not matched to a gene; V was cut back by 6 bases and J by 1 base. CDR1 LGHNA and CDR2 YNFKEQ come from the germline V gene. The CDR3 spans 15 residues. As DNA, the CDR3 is TGTGCCAGCAGAGGCTCGGACAGGGGTAACTATGGCTACACCTTC. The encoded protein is CASRGSDRGNYGYTF.

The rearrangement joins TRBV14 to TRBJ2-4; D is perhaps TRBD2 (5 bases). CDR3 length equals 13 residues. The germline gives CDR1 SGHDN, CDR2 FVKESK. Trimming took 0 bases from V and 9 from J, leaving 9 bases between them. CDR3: CASSQDTSIIQYF. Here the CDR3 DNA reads TGTGCCAGCAGCCAAGATACTAGTATCATTCAGTACTTC. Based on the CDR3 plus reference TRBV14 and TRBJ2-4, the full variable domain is EAGVTQFPSHSVIEKGQTVTLRCDPISGHDNLYWYRRVMGKEIKFLLHFVKESKQDESGMPNNRFLAERTGGTYSTLKVQPAELEDSGVYFCASSQDTSIIQYFGAGTRLSVL.

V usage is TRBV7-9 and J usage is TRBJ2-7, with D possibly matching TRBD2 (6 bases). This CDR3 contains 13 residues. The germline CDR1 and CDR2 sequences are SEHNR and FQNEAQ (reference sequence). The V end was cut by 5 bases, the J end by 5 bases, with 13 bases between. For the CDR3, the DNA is TGTGCCAGCAGCCGGGGACTGACGAACGAGCAGTACTTC. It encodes CASSRGLTNEQYF. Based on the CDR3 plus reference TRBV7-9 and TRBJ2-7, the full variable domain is DTGVSQNPRHKITKRGQNVTFRCDPISEHNRLYWYRQTLGQGPEFLTYFQNEAQLEKSRLLSDRFSAERPKGSFSTLEIQRTEQGDSAMYLCASSRGLTNEQYFGPGTRLTVT.

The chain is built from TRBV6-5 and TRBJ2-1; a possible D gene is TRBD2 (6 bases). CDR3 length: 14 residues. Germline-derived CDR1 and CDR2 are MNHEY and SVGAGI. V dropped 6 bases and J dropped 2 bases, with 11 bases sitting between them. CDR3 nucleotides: TGTGCCAGCAGACGGGACTCAACCTACAATGAGCAGTTCTTC. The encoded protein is CASRRDSTYNEQFF.

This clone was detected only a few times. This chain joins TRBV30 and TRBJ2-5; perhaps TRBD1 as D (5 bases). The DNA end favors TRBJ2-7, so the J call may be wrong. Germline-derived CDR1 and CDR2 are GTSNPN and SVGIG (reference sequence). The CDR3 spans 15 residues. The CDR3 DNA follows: TGTGCCTGGAGGAATATCAGGGTCAGCTCCTACGAGCAGTACTTC. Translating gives CAWRNIRVSSYEQYF.

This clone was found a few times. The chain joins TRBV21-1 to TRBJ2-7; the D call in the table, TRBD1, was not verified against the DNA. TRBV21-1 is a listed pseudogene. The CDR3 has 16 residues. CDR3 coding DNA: TGTGCCAGCAGCACCGAGACAGGGGCGAGAGTCTACGAGCAGTACTTC. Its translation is CASSTETGARVYEQYF.

The CDR3 reads CASSPLAYEQYF. As DNA, the CDR3 is TGTGCCAGCAGCCCCCTGGCCTACGAGCAGTACTTC. V and J are TRBV7-9 and TRBJ2-7, with unresolved D. V was shortened by 5 bases and J by 2 bases, with 7 bases between the two germline ends. The CDR3 runs to 12 residues. CDR1 SEHNR and CDR2 FQNEAQ come from the germline V gene (reference sequence).

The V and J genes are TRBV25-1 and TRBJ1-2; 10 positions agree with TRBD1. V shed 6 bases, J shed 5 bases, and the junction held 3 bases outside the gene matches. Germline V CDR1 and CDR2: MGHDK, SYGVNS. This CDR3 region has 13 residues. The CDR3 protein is CASRPGQGYGYTF. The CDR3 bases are TGTGCCAGCAGACCGGGACAGGGGTATGGCTACACCTTC.

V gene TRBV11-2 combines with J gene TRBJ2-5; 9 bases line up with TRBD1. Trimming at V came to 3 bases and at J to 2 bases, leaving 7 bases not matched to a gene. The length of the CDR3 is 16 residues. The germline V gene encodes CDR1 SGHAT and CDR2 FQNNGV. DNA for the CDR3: TGTGCCAGCAGCTTCGGACAGGGGTGGGGACAAGAGACCCAGTACTTC. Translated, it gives CASSFGQGWGQETQYF.

Written as DNA, the CDR3 is TGCGCCAGCAGCTTGGAAGGGTATAGCAATCAGCCCCAGCATTTT. This encodes CASSLEGYSNQPQHF. The chain is built from TRBV5-1 and TRBJ1-5; the D is unclear. The CDR3 loop spans 15 amino acids. V lost 0 bases and J 0 bases, leaving 7 bases between the germline ends. Germline V lookup: CDR1 SGHRS, CDR2 YFSETQ.

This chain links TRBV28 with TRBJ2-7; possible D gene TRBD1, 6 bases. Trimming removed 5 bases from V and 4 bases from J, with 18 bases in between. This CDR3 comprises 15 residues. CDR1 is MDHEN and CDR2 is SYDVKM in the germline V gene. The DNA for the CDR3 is TGTGCCAGCAGTCCCACCGGGACAAATAAGTACGAGCAGTACTTC. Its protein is CASSPTGTNKYEQYF.

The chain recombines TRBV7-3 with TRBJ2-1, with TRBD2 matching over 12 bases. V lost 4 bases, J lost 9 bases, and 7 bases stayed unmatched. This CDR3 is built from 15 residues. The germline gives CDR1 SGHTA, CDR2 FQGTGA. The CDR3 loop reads CASSSLAGGPGEQFF. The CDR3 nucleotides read TGTGCCAGCAGCTCCCTAGCGGGAGGGCCGGGTGAGCAGTTCTTC.